The sequence of this T cell receptor beta chain was determined in a study of regulatory T cells in long-lasting Graves disease. The study's findings and limits: Gene preferences differed: TRBV28, TRBJ1-2, TRBJ2-5 in persistent cases. Newly diagnosed patients shared 850 to 1,000 public clonotypes; persistent patients shared 2,500 to 3,000.

A few counts support this clonotype. Antigen: not known. This CDR3 has 15 residues. Germline CDR1 reads SGHTA; CDR2 reads FQGNSA. Trimming removed 2 bases from V and 0 bases from J; junction bases left unmatched: 4. Through Arm-PCR of CDR3 regions and iRepertoire HTBI primers, TCR beta libraries were built. TCRdb re-derived calls from the multiplex PCR reads in MiXCR, one entry per CDR3 protein. The sample records about 290,000 distinct CDR3 sequences, under 25% being singletons. Time point indicated: persistent/refractory GD, antithyroid drugs over 5 years with positive TRAb. PBMC RNA served as the TCR library source. From an endocrinology department in Xi'an, China, came the patients.

This receptor was obtained from a female donor with Graves disease. The material sequenced was peripheral blood mononuclear cells (PBMCs), taken when the disease was refractory, from a patient treated with antithyroid drugs. The rearrangement joins TRBV7-2 to TRBJ2-7; 7 positions agree with TRBD1. This chain's CDR3 is CASSLLGTDSYEQYF. The DNA of the CDR3 is TGTGCCAGCAGCTTATTAGGGACAGACTCCTACGAGCAGTACTTC.